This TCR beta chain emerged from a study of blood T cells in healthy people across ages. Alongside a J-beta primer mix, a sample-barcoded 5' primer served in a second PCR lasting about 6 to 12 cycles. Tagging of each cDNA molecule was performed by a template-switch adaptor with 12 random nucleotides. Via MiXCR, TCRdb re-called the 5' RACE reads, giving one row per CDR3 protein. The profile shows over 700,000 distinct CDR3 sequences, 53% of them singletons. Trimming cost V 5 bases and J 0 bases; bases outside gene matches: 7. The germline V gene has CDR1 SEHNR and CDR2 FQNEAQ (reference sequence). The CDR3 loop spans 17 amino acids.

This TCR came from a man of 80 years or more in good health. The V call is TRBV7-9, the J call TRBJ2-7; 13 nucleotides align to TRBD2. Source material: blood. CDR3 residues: CASSPGGLAGTSYEQYF. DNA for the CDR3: TGTGCCAGCAGCCCTGGGGGACTAGCGGGGACCTCCTACGAGCAGTACTTC.